The 29 T cell receptor beta chains below were found in one sample sequenced in a study of blood T cell repertoires in COVID-19. Produced via immunoSEQ multiplex PCR; TCRdb's table is partial and in-frame only. The data show a few hundred thousand clones, with around 86% seen just once and more than 6.5% held by the top ten. The material sequenced was peripheral blood. These receptors were obtained from a woman aged 70 to 79 with active or convalescent COVID-19.

The V and J genes are TRBV7-8 and TRBJ1-2; maybe TRBD1 (5 bases). The germline V gene encodes CDR1 SGHVS and CDR2 FQNEAQ. Deletions cut 0 bases from V and 6 bases from J, with 14 bases between. The CDR3 covers 15 residues. The CDR3 sequence is CASSLAPTDANGYTF. CDR3 DNA: TGTGCCAGCAGCTTAGCGCCGACAGATGCAAATGGCTACACCTTC.

The chain employs TRBV5-5 and TRBJ1-5, with D perhaps matching TRBD1 (5 bases). In germline, CDR1 is SGHKS, CDR2 YYEKEE (reference sequence). The CDR3 covers 13 residues. V was cut by 2 bases and J by 5 bases, with 8 bases left in between. The CDR3 DNA is TGTGCCAGCAGCTTAGGGGATTATCAGCCCCAGCATTTT. It yields the protein CASSLGDYQPQHF.

This chain uses TRBV7-2 with TRBJ1-2; 11 bases line up with TRBD1. This CDR3 is 14 amino acids long. Germline lookup yields CDR1 SGHTA and CDR2 FQGNSA. The V gene end was trimmed by 5 bases and the J gene end by 8 bases; junction bases not matched to a gene: 7. The CDR3 spells CASSRGDRGSGYTF. As DNA, the CDR3 is TGTGCCAGCAGCAGAGGGGACAGGGGGAGCGGCTACACCTTC.

Only a few counts were recorded for this clone. The genes are TRBV4-2 and TRBJ1-5, with D uncertain. Germline assignment: CDR1 LGHNA and CDR2 YNFKEQ. The germline V and J ends were trimmed by 1 base and 7 bases, with 8 bases remaining between them. The CDR3 runs to 13 residues. The CDR3 DNA reads as TGTGCCAGCAGCCAAGTTAGACAACAGCCCCAGCATTTT. It codes for CASSQVRQQPQHF.

This chain links TRBV5-1 with TRBJ2-7; TRBD2 matches 9 bases. The CDR3 contains 16 residues. V shed 4 bases, J shed 0 bases, and the junction held 8 bases outside the gene matches. In germline, CDR1 is SGHRS, CDR2 YFSETQ. The CDR3 DNA follows: TGCGCCAGCAGCCCGCGACTAGCGGCAAGCTCCTACGAGCAGTACTTC. Translating gives CASSPRLAASSYEQYF.

This sequence joins TRBV18 and TRBJ2-7; 8 bases line up with TRBD1. V shed 0 bases and J 6 bases; nucleotides not matched to a gene: 4. The CDR3 contains 14 residues. Germline lookup yields CDR1 KGHSH and CDR2 LQKENI. CDR3 sequence (DNA): TGTGCCAGCTCACCACCAAGGACAGGGAGCGAGCAGTACTTC. This encodes CASSPPRTGSEQYF.

The V gene is TRBV25-1, the J gene TRBJ2-7; TRBD1 is a possible D gene (6 bases). CDR3 length: 14 residues. Germline CDR1 and CDR2: MGHDK and SYGVNS. Trimming left V 8 bases short and J 2 bases short, with 16 bases between. The CDR3 here is CASRKEQGAYEQYF. CDR3 DNA: TGTGCCAGCCGCAAGGAACAGGGCGCCTACGAGCAGTACTTC.

This sequence joins TRBV18 and TRBJ1-1; D perhaps matches TRBD1 (6 bases). Trimming pared 7 bases from V and 1 base from J, leaving 10 bases between. Germline V gene lookup returns CDR1 KGHSH and CDR2 LQKENI. CDR3 length: 13 residues. The CDR3 DNA is TGTGCCAGCTTACAGGGTGGGAACACTGAAGCTTTCTTT. Protein product: CASLQGGNTEAFF.

The chain carries TRBV27 and TRBJ1-1; unclear D gene. V lost 5 bases and J lost 2, with 15 bases in between. The CDR3 has 15 residues. Germline V gives CDR1 MNHEY, CDR2 SMNVEV (reference sequence). Here the CDR3 reads CASSLFPGFNTEAFF. In DNA, the CDR3 is TGTGCCAGCAGTCTTTTCCCGGGGTTCAACACTGAAGCTTTCTTT.

The chain has TRBV4-3 and TRBJ1-2, with D perhaps TRBD1 (6 bases). V shed 4 bases and J shed 7 bases, with 10 bases lying between them. Per the germline V gene, CDR1 is LGHNA and CDR2 is YSLEER. CDR3 size: 12 residues. The CDR3 loop reads CASSLTGSGYTF. The CDR3 region has the DNA TGCGCCAGCAGCCTAACAGGGAGTGGCTACACCTTC.

The chain employs TRBV9 and TRBJ2-3, with a possible D match to TRBD1 (6 bases). Germline V gene data show CDR1 as SGDLS and CDR2 as YYNGEE. The V end was cut by 4 bases, the J end by 6 bases, with 21 bases between. There are 16 residues in the CDR3. This CDR3 is CASSSTLQGGRDTQYF. The CDR3 coding sequence is TGTGCCAGCAGCTCCACTTTACAGGGTGGAAGGGATACGCAGTATTTT.

In this sample, this clone turned up once. The rearrangement links TRBV7-9 to TRBJ1-1; 8 nucleotides line up with TRBD1. This CDR3 region has 13 residues. Germline V lookup: CDR1 SEHNR, CDR2 FQNEAQ (reference sequence). Unmatched junction bases numbered 8, after V lost 5 bases and J lost 9 bases. CDR3 coding DNA: TGTGCCAGCAGCCTACCGGACAGGGATAAAGCTTTCTTT. Translation gives CASSLPDRDKAFF.

CDR3 sequence reads: CASSYPGQGKTYEQYF. CDR3 in DNA: TGTGCCAGCAGCTATCCTGGACAGGGGAAGACCTACGAGCAGTACTTC. The chain employs TRBV5-5 and TRBJ2-7; 9 bases line up with TRBD1. With 3 bases clipped from V and 2 bases from J, the junction kept 9 bases outside the gene matches. The germline V gene encodes CDR1 SGHKS and CDR2 YYEKEE (reference sequence). The CDR3 is made up of 16 amino acids. Drawing the rest from reference TRBV5-5 and TRBJ2-7, the complete variable domain is DAGVTQSPTHLIKTRGQQVTLRCSPISGHKSVSWYQQVLGQGPQFIFQYYEKEERGRGNFPDRFSARQFPNYSSELNVNALLLGDSALYLCASSYPGQGKTYEQYFGPGTRLTVT.

J is TRBJ2-7 and V is TRBV6-5, with D hard to call. Trimming took off 2 bases at V and 9 bases at J, with 11 bases between the two ends. Per germline, CDR1 MNHEY and CDR2 SVGAGI. The CDR3 runs to 12 residues. The DNA for the CDR3 is TGTGCCAGCAGTTACCCCTCAAGAGGGCAGTACTTC. Its protein is CASSYPSRGQYF.

The genes are TRBV7-3 and TRBJ2-7, with D unclear. Germline CDR1 is SGHTA and CDR2 is FQGTGA. This CDR3 region has 13 residues. V was cut by 5 bases and J by 0 bases, with 8 bases left in between. The chain's CDR3 is CASSPPGSYEQYF. The CDR3 DNA reads TGTGCCAGCAGCCCCCCGGGCTCCTACGAGCAGTACTTC.

This chain joins TRBV9 and TRBJ1-1, with 9 nucleotides matching TRBD1. CDR1 and CDR2 (germline): SGDLS, YYNGEE. This CDR3 contains 13 residues. The V and J ends lost 4 bases and 12 bases, in that order; junction bases with no gene match: 10. The CDR3 coding sequence is TGTGCCAGCAGCCTCCCGGGACAGGGTGTACCTTTCTTT. Translating gives CASSLPGQGVPFF.

The CDR3 region is CASSAGGIGGETQYF. CDR3 sequence (DNA): TGTGCCAGCAGCGCCGGGGGTATAGGGGGCGAGACCCAGTACTTC. V gene TRBV11-3 combines with J gene TRBJ2-5; maybe TRBD1 (7 bases). CDR3 length: 15 amino acids. Germline CDR1 SGHNT, CDR2 YENEEA. With 5 bases removed from V and 5 bases from J, the gap between germline ends came to 18 bases.

With respect to this clone: In the same sample, other DNA sequences code for this CDR3. CDR3 sequence: CASSSYSNQPQHF. In DNA form, the CDR3 reads TGTGCCAGCAGCTCTTATAGCAATCAGCCCCAGCATTTT. The rearrangement links TRBV7-2 to TRBJ1-5; D is undetermined. This CDR3 has 13 residues. The germline CDR1 and CDR2 sequences are SGHTA and FQGNSA. V lost 4 bases and J 0 bases, leaving 4 bases between the germline ends.

V and J are TRBV29-1 and TRBJ1-2; the D gene is possibly TRBD1 (6 bases). Trimming took 7 bases from V and 5 from J, leaving 11 bases between them. This CDR3 has 11 residues. Looked up from germline, CDR1 is SQVTM and CDR2 is ANQGSEA. The CDR3 nucleotides read TGCAGCGGAGAGACAGGTTATGGCTACACCTTC. Translation gives CSGETGYGYTF.

The rearrangement uses TRBV3-1 (or the pseudogene TRBV3-2) and TRBJ2-7, with D unclear. V shed 3 bases and J shed 0 bases, with 9 bases lying between them. CDR1 is LGHDT, CDR2 YNNKEL, per germline (reference sequence). There are 14 residues in the CDR3. This chain's CDR3 is CASSQFINSYEQYF. CDR3 DNA: TGTGCCAGCAGCCAGTTTATTAACTCCTACGAGCAGTACTTC.

The chain is built from TRBV27 and TRBJ1-1, with TRBD1 matching over 9 bases. In germline, CDR1 is MNHEY, CDR2 SMNVEV (reference sequence). Trimming cost V 3 bases and J 10 bases; bases outside gene matches: 6. CDR3 length equals 13 residues. DNA of the CDR3: TGTGCCAGCAGTTTCGACTCGACAGGGGGAGCTTTCTTT. Its translation: CASSFDSTGGAFF.

The chain uses TRBV24-1 and TRBJ2-1, with 7 bases identical to TRBD2. This CDR3 has 15 residues. J lost 10 bases, V lost 1 base, and 9 bases had no gene match. Per the germline V gene, CDR1 is KGHDR and CDR2 is SFDVKD. The CDR3 region has the DNA TGTGCCACCAGTGATTTCAGTCTCGGGGGGTTCGAGCAGTTCTTC. This encodes CATSDFSLGGFEQFF.

J is TRBJ2-1 and V is TRBV18; 8 nucleotides line up with TRBD1. Per the germline V gene, CDR1 is KGHSH and CDR2 is LQKENI. The CDR3 totals 15 residues. V shed 6 bases and J 2 bases; nucleotides not matched to a gene: 6. CDR3 loop: CASSPQGAAYNEQFF. Here the CDR3 DNA reads TGTGCCAGCTCTCCCCAGGGGGCCGCCTACAATGAGCAGTTCTTC.

The V and J genes are TRBV4-1 and TRBJ1-2; the D gene is possibly TRBD1 (6 bases). Germline V gene lookup returns CDR1 MGHRA and CDR2 YSYEKL. Trimming removed 3 bases at V and 7 bases at J, with 18 bases between. This CDR3 is 15 amino acids long. The CDR3 spells CASSHPDRSRGGYTF. DNA of the CDR3: TGCGCCAGCAGCCATCCCGACAGGTCCCGAGGTGGCTACACCTTC.

The chain has TRBV7-9 and TRBJ1-1, with a weak D call TRBD1 (5 bases). The germline CDR1 and CDR2 sequences are SEHNR and FQNEAQ (reference sequence). Between the trimmed V and J ends, which lost 6 bases and 0 bases, there was a span of 17 bases. This CDR3 is 16 amino acids long. The CDR3 reads CASRTRGGVVNTEAFF. The CDR3 DNA reads as TGTGCCAGCAGAACCCGTGGGGGGGTTGTGAACACTGAAGCTTTCTTT.

This clone was seen a handful of times. The chain recombines TRBV3-1 (or the pseudogene TRBV3-2) with TRBJ2-5; 9 bases align to TRBD1. The CDR3 extends over 15 amino acids. Germline trimming cut 4 bases from V and 2 bases from J; bases unmatched to any gene: 5. Germline V gene data show CDR1 as LGHDT and CDR2 as YNNKEL (reference sequence). DNA of the CDR3: TGTGCCAGCAGCCGAGGGACAGGGTGGCAAGAGACCCAGTACTTC. It is translated as CASSRGTGWQETQYF.

This sequence joins TRBV7-2 and TRBJ2-7; 8 positions agree with TRBD1. The V and J ends lost 4 bases and 3 bases, in that order; junction bases with no gene match: 5. Germline V gene sequence: CDR1 SGHTA, CDR2 FQGNSA. The length of the CDR3 is 14 residues. In DNA form, the CDR3 reads TGTGCCAGCAGCTCAGGGGGGACAGGCTACGAGCAGTACTTC. Amino acid sequence: CASSSGGTGYEQYF.

J is TRBJ2-4 and V is TRBV29-1; tentative D call: TRBD2 (6 bases). The CDR3 extends over 13 amino acids. V was pared by 7 bases and J by 5 bases, with 15 bases between. CDR1 and CDR2 from the germline V gene are SQVTM and ANQGSEA. The CDR3 sequence is CSAGAGSQNIQYF. As DNA, the CDR3 is TGCAGCGCCGGAGCGGGTAGCCAAAACATTCAGTACTTC.

This clone was counted only a few times. This chain connects TRBV6-6 to TRBJ1-5; a possible D gene is TRBD1 (6 bases). The germline V gene encodes CDR1 MNHNY and CDR2 SVGAGI (reference sequence). Trimming shortened V by 2 bases and J by 4 bases, and 12 bases separated the two germline ends. CDR3 length: 15 amino acids. The CDR3 DNA follows: TGTGCCAGCAGTTACCCCGACAGGAGTAATCAGCCCCAGCATTTT. Protein product: CASSYPDRSNQPQHF.